This T cell receptor beta chain was sequenced for a study of cytomegalovirus exposure and HLA in healthy donors. Whole-study results and caveats: Most of the CMV-associated TCR beta chains (in a later analysis) appeared to be HLA-restricted.

PCR employed 60 Vbeta and 13 Jbeta primers. The method was immunoSEQ multiplex PCR; TCRdb's version includes in-frame clones alone and lacks a portion of them. The table has some 97,000 clones, approximately 81% seen once. In germline, CDR1 is SGHRS, CDR2 YFSETQ. The CDR3 runs 13 residues. The V end lost 1 base, the J end lost 3 bases, and 8 bases lay between the germline ends. To note about this clone: Its antigen is currently unknown.

The sample was PBMCs. The chain has TRBV5-1 and TRBJ2-7, with D possibly being TRBD2 (5 bases). This clonotype was obtained from a female donor in good health and CMV-seropositive. Written as DNA, the CDR3 is TGCGCCAGCAGCTTGACACGGGACTACGAGCAGTACTTC. Translated, it gives CASSLTRDYEQYF.